Listed below are T cell receptor beta chains from one sample, sequenced in a study of T cell changes during pregnancy in multiple sclerosis. TCRdb's copy holds only in-frame clones and misses some; the assay was immunoSEQ multiplex PCR. This sample has 60,000 or so clones, with more than 85% found just once. Here the sequenced sample was peripheral blood, taken in the first trimester of pregnancy. The receptors stem from a female donor with multiple sclerosis, enrolled in a pregnancy study. CDR3s include the opening cysteine and the closing phenylalanine or tryptophan. The D gene is left open where the match is weak.

>TRBV10-3|TRBJ1-3|-
TGTGCCATCAGAGACAGCTCTGGAAACACCATATATTTT
CAIRDSSGNTIYF
>TRBV6-1|TRBJ2-2|TRBD1
TGTGCCAGCAGTGCCCGACAGGGGACCGGGGAGCTGTTTTTT
CASSARQGTGELFF
>TRBV27|TRBJ1-2|-
TGTGCCAGCAGTTTTGCCGTTGGGAGCTATGGCTACACCTTC
CASSFAVGSYGYTF
>TRBV9|TRBJ1-1|-
TGTGCCAGCAGCGTCCCACGGGGGGAAGGGGACACTGAAGCTTTCTTT
CASSVPRGEGDTEAFF
>TRBV7-2|TRBJ2-1|-
TGTGCCAGCAGCCGCCAGGTGGCCTACAATGAGCAGTTCTTC
CASSRQVAYNEQFF
>TRBV7-3|TRBJ1-2|TRBD1
TGTGCCAGCAGCTATCGACAGGGGGGTAGCTACACCTTC
CASSYRQGGSYTF
>TRBV4-3|TRBJ2-1|-
TGCGCCAGCAGCCGCGGTGCCTTTGACAATGAGCAGTTCTTC
CASSRGAFDNEQFF
>TRBV11-2|TRBJ2-2|TRBD1
TGTGCCAGCAGCTTCGTCGCAGGGGGTGGGGAGCTGTTTTTT
CASSFVAGGGELFF
>TRBV6-5|TRBJ2-6|TRBD1
TGTGCCAGCAGTTCCGGGACAGGGACTGGGGCCAACGTCCTGACTTTC
CASSSGTGTGANVLTF
>TRBV18|TRBJ2-7|TRBD2
TGTGCCAGCTCACCCTCTAGCGGGGTTTCTTACGAGCAGTACTTC
CASSPSSGVSYEQYF